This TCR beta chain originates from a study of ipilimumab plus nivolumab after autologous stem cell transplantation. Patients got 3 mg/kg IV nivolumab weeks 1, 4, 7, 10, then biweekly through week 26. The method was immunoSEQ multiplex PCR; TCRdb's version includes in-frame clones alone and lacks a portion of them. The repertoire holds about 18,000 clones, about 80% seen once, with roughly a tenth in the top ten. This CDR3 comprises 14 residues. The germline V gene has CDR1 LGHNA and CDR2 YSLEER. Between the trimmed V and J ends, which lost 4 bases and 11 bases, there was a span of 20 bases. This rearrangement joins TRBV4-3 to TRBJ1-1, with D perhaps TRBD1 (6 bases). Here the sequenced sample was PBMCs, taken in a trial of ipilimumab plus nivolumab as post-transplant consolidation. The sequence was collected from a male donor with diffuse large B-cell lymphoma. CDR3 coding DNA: TGCGCCAGCAGCCGGTCGGACCGGGGGGCTTTTGCTTTCTTT. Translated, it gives CASSRSDRGAFAFF.